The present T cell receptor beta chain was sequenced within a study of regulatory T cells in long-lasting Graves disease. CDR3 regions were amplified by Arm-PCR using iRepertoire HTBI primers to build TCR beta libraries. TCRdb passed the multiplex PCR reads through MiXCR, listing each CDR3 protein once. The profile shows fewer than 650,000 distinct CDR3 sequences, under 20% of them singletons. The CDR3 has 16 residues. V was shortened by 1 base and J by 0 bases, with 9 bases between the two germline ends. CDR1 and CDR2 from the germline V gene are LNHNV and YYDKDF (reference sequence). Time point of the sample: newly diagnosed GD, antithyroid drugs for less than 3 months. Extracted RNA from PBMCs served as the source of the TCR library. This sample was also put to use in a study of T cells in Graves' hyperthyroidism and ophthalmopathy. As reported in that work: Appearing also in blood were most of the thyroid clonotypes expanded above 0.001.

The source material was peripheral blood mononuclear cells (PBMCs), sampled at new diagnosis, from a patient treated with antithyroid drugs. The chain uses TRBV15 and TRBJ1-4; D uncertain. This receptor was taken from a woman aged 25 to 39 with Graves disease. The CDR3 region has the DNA TGTGCCACCAGCAGAGGGGCCGCCGCAACTAATGAAAAACTGTTTTTT. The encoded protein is CATSRGAAATNEKLFF.